The 13 T cell receptor beta chains below all came from one sample that was sequenced in a study of post-analysis software for immune sequencing data. Study findings and constraints: In patients, TRBV5-6, TRBV5-1 and TRBV20-1 belonged to roughly five TRBV segments found more frequently than in controls.

What these receptors recognize is not known. Built from TCR beta cDNA, the libraries had unique molecular identifiers in them. TCRdb reanalysed the PCR reads using MiXCR and keeps one entry per CDR3 protein. The repertoire holds under 900,000 distinct CDR3 sequences, with 53% as singletons. The sequenced sample consisted of blood. The receptors shown here come from a girl between 5 and 17 years old with multiple sclerosis.

Here the CDR3 reads CASSLTDRVFPNTEAFF. In DNA, the CDR3 is TGTGCCAGCAGCTTGACAGACAGGGTGTTCCCTAACACTGAAGCTTTCTTT. The V and J genes are TRBV5-5 and TRBJ1-1; 7 positions match TRBD1. Trimming removed 1 base from V and 2 bases from J; junction bases left unmatched: 11. Germline V gives CDR1 SGHKS, CDR2 YYEKEE (reference sequence). The CDR3 sequence is 17 residues long.

The CDR3 protein is CASSLWGQGAQGYTF. The CDR3 region has the DNA TGTGCCAGCAGCCTATGGGGACAGGGGGCGCAAGGCTACACCTTC. V usage is TRBV6-5 and J usage is TRBJ1-2, with TRBD1 identical over 12 bases. This CDR3 comprises 15 residues. The V gene's germline CDR1 is MNHEY and CDR2 SVGAGI. J lost 8 bases, V lost 6 bases, and 10 bases had no gene match.

This chain connects TRBV6-1 to TRBJ1-2; D ambiguous. The CDR3 is 17 amino acids. V lost 3 bases to trimming and J lost 0 bases, with 17 bases between them. Germline CDR1 is MNHNS and CDR2 is SASEGT. CDR3 loop: CASSDSHARRANYGYTF. CDR3 nucleotides: TGTGCCAGCAGTGATTCGCACGCCCGTCGGGCTAACTATGGCTACACCTTC.

The chain links TRBV6-5 to TRBJ2-7, with D possibly being TRBD2 (7 bases). The end of the DNA fits TRBJ2-5 better, so the J call may be wrong. The CDR3 spans 14 residues. Per the germline V gene, CDR1 is MNHEY and CDR2 is SVGAGI. CDR3 sequence reads: CASSPPGGVETQYF. The CDR3 DNA reads as TGTGCCAGCAGTCCCCCGGGGGGCGTGGAGACCCAGTACTTC.

This clonotype was counted only a few times. The CDR3 DNA reads as TGCAGCGTTGCTGGACTGTTGAACACTGAAGCTTTCTTT. The encoded protein is CSVAGLLNTEAFF. This chain joins TRBV29-1 and TRBJ1-1, with D uncertain. CDR3 length: 13 residues. The germline V and J ends were trimmed by 4 bases and 0 bases, with 9 bases remaining between them. Germline assignment: CDR1 SQVTM and CDR2 ANQGSEA.

This chain links TRBV20-1 with TRBJ2-7, with a tentative D call TRBD2 (7 bases). The CDR3 is 15 residues long. The V gene lost 3 bases and the J gene lost 5 bases, with 20 bases spanning the gap. The V gene's germline CDR1 is DFQATT and CDR2 SNEGSKA (reference sequence). In DNA form, the CDR3 reads TGCAGTGCTAGTCTGTGGGAGGGGGGGTCCCACGAGCAGTACTTC. Amino acids: CSASLWEGGSHEQYF.

This clonotype was seen more than once but under ten times. This rearrangement joins TRBV7-9 to TRBJ2-7; 7 nucleotides line up with TRBD1. Looked up from germline, CDR1 is SEHNR and CDR2 is FQNEAQ (reference sequence). The CDR3 sequence is 15 residues long. Trimming at V came to 1 base and at J to 0 bases, leaving 3 bases not matched to a gene. CDR3 coding DNA: TGTGCCAGCAGCTTAGGGGGACAGAACTCCTACGAGCAGTACTTC. Protein: CASSLGGQNSYEQYF.

The sample holds a few counts of this clonotype. This chain connects TRBV29-1 to TRBJ2-3, with a possible D match to TRBD2 (6 bases). The CDR3 loop spans 14 amino acids. The V end was cut by 4 bases, the J end by 6 bases, with 17 bases between. The germline V gene has CDR1 SQVTM and CDR2 ANQGSEA. The CDR3 nucleotides are TGCAGCGTTGGGGGGGACTTGTTCGGGGATACGCAGTATTTT. Amino acid sequence: CSVGGDLFGDTQYF.

This chain joins TRBV20-1 and TRBJ1-2, with a tentative D call TRBD1 (5 bases). The CDR3 has 13 amino acids. V lost 1 base to trimming and J lost 7 bases, with 13 bases between them. Germline V lookup: CDR1 DFQATT, CDR2 SNEGSKA (reference sequence). In DNA form, the CDR3 reads TGCAGTGCTAGAGCCTCCTCAGGGCCTGGCTACACCTTC. It is translated as CSARASSGPGYTF.

This clonotype was recorded a few times. The chain's CDR3 is CSVGTGGSNTEAFF. The CDR3 DNA reads TGCAGCGTAGGGACAGGGGGCTCGAACACTGAAGCTTTCTTT. The V and J genes are TRBV29-1 and TRBJ1-1; 12 positions agree with TRBD1. The CDR3 consists of 14 residues. CDR1 and CDR2 (germline): SQVTM, ANQGSEA. The V segment lost 6 bases and the J segment 1 base; nucleotides outside the gene matches: 3.

This clonotype was picked up one time. The junction shows a germline mismatch at one end, possibly a read error. CDR3 amino acids: CASIHVRESYNEQVF. The CDR3, as DNA: TGTGCCAGCATCCATGTAAGGGAGAGCTACAATGAGCAGGTCTTC. V and J are TRBV7-2 and TRBJ2-1, with D possibly matching TRBD2 (5 bases). The CDR3 has 15 residues. Germline V gives CDR1 SGHTA, CDR2 FQGNSA.

A few counts support this clonotype. This chain links TRBV5-1 with TRBJ2-6; 9 positions agree with TRBD2. The CDR3 totals 17 residues. CDR1 and CDR2 from the germline V gene are SGHRS and YFSETQ. J gave up 0 bases and V 2 bases, and 3 bases lay outside the gene matches. CDR3 coding DNA: TGCGCCAGCAGCTTCGTAGCGGGGGTCTCTGGGGCCAACGTCCTGACTTTC. Its protein is CASSFVAGVSGANVLTF. The full variable domain, rest sourced from reference TRBV5-1 and TRBJ2-6, is KAGVTQTPRYLIKTRGQQVTLSCSPISGHRSVSWYQQTPGQGLQFLFEYFSETQRNKGNFPGRFSGRQFSNSRSEMNVSTLELGDSALYLCASSFVAGVSGANVLTFGAGSRLTVL.

Only a few counts were recorded for this clonotype. The genes are TRBV6-5 and TRBJ1-2; 9 nucleotides match TRBD1. CDR1 MNHEY and CDR2 SVGAGI come from the germline V gene. The CDR3 runs 16 residues. V lost 6 bases, J lost 3 bases, and 11 bases stayed unmatched. The CDR3 bases are TGTGCCAGCAGGTCCCTGACAGGGGGTGGGGACTATGGCTACACCTTC. Encoded protein: CASRSLTGGGDYGYTF.